The TCR beta chain under discussion was sequenced for a study of CD8 T cells in Susac syndrome. As concerns this clonotype: Its antigen is currently unknown.

An amount of RNA that ranged from 0.5 to 1 ug was reverse transcribed with random hexamers. Coverage of TCR beta CDR3 amplification by immunoSEQ multiplex PCR extended to 54 Vbeta and 13 Jbeta. TCRdb independently ran MiXCR on the immunoSEQ multiplex PCR reads; one entry per CDR3 protein. The sample contains 120,000 or so distinct CDR3 sequences, nearly 95% of which appear only once. Regarding the study as a whole: By the study's own acknowledgment, its TCR sequencing and HLA analysis included relatively few individuals.

Trimming stripped 3 bases from V and 2 bases from J, with 9 bases between. The length of the CDR3 is 14 residues. The germline gives CDR1 MNHEY, CDR2 SMNVEV (reference sequence). Sequencing of TCR beta, carried out with a high-throughput approach, was applied to CD8+ and CD4+ T cells from the blood. Negative isolation yielded CD8+ and CD4+ T cells; FACS enriched TEMRA cells. The receptor comes from a human donor in good health. This rearrangement joins TRBV27 to TRBJ2-3; D not resolved. Sequenced material: CD4+ T cells from PBMCs. CDR3 nucleotides: TGTGCCAGCAGTTTGATTAGGGACACAGATACGCAGTATTTT. Translation gives CASSLIRDTDTQYF.